A few counts support the clone carrying this TCR beta chain. The data belong to a study of T cells in Graves' hyperthyroidism and ophthalmopathy. From RNA transcripts, TCR beta CDR3 regions were amplified. A first-round RT-PCR of the TCR CDR3 used the HTBI primer set. TCRdb ran MiXCR on the multiplex PCR reads and lists one entry per CDR3 protein. Of about 460,000 distinct CDR3 sequences in the sample, approximately 23% were seen once. V dropped 3 bases and J dropped 7; count of bases not matched to a gene: 8. The germline CDR1 and CDR2 sequences are MDHEN and SYDVKM. The CDR3 spans 15 residues. Uncontrolled infection, other autoimmune disease, pregnancy and lactation each barred patients from inclusion.

The sequenced material came from blood. The rearrangement joins TRBV28 to TRBJ2-1; TRBD2 aligns across 8 bases. This TCR was recovered from a woman between 65 and 79 years old with Graves' ophthalmopathy. CDR3: CASSLSGRRRNEQFF. The CDR3 DNA follows: TGTGCCAGCAGTTTGAGCGGGAGAAGGAGAAATGAGCAGTTCTTC.